This T cell receptor beta chain was obtained from a study of cytomegalovirus exposure and HLA in healthy donors. Study outcomes and limitations: The study put some 150 TCR beta chains on its list as cytomegalovirus-associated. A later analysis revealed that TCR association rates differed between HLA loci, peaking at DRB1 and bottoming out at HLA-C. It was reported that TCR beta sequences correctly inferred the HLA-A and HLA-B alleles for most subjects.

PCR involved 60 Vbeta and 13 Jbeta primers. Some clones are missing from TCRdb's copy, which holds only in-frame ones; the method was immunoSEQ multiplex PCR. This sample has under 70,000 clones, with 70% found just once. The CDR3 consists of 16 residues. The V gene's germline CDR1 is SEHNR and CDR2 FQNEAQ (reference sequence). The ends lost 5 bases at V and 3 bases at J; junction bases unmatched: 9. For this clone: Its antigen is not identified.

The sequence was obtained from a woman aged 60 to 75 in good health and CMV-seropositive. The sequenced sample was PBMCs. The chain carries TRBV7-9 and TRBJ1-1, with 10 bases matching TRBD1. In nucleotides, the CDR3 is TGTGCCAGCAGCCGCGACAGGGGGCGTCCGCACACTGAAGCTTTCTTT. This sequence encodes CASSRDRGRPHTEAFF.